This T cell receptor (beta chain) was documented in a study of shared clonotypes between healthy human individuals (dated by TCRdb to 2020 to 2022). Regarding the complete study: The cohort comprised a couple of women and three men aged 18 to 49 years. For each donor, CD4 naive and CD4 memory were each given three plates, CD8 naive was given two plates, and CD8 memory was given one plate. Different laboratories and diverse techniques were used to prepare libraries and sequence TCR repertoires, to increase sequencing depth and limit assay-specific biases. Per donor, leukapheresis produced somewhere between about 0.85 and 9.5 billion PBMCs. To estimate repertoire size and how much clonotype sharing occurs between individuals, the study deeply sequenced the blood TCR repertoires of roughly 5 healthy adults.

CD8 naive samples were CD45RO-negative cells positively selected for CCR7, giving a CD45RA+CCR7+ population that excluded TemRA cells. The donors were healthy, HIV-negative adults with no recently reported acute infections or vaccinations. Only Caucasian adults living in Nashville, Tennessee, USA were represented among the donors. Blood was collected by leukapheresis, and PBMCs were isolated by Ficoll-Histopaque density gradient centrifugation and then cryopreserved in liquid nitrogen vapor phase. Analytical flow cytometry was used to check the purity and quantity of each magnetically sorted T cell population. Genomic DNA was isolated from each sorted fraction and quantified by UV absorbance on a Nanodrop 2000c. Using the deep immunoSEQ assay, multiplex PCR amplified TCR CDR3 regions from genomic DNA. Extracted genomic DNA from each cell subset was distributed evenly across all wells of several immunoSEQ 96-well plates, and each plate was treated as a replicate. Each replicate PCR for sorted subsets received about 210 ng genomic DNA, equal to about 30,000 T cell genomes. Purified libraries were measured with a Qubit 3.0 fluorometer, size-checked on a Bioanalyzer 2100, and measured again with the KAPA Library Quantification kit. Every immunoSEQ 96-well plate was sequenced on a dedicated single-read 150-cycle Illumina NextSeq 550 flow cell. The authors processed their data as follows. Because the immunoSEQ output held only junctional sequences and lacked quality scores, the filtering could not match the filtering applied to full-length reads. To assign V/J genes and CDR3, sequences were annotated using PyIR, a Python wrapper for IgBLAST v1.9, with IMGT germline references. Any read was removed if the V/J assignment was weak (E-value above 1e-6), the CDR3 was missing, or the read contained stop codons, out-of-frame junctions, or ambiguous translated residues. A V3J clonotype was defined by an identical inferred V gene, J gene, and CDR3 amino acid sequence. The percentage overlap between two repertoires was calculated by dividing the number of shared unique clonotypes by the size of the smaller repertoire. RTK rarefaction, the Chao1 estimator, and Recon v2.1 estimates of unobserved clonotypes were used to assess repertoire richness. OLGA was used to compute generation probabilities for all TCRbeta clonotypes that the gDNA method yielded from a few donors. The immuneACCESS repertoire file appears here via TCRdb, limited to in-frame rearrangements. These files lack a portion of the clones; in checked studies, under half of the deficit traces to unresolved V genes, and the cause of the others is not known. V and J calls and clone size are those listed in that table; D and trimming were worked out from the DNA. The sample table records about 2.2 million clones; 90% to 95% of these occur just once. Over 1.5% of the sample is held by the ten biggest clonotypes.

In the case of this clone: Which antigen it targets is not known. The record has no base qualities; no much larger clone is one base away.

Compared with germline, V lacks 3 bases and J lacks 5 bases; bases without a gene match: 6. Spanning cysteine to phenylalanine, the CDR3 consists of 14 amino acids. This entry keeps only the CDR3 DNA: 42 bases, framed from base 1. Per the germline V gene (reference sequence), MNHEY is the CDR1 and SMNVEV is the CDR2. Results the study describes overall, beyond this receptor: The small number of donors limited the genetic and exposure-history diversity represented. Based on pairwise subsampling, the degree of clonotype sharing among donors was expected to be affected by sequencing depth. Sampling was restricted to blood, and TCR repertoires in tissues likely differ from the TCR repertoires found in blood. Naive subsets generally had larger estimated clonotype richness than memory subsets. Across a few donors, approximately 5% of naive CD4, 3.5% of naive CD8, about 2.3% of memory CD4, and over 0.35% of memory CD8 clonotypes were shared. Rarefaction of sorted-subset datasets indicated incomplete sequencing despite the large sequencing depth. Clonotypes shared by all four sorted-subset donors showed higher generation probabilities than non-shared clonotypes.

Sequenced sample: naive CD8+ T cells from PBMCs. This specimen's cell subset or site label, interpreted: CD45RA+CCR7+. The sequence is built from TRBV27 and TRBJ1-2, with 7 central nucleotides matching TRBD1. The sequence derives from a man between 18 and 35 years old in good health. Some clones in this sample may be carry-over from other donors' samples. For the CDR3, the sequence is CASSFLETGYGYTF. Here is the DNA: TGTGCCAGCAGTTTCCTCGAGACAGGGTATGGCTACACCTTC.